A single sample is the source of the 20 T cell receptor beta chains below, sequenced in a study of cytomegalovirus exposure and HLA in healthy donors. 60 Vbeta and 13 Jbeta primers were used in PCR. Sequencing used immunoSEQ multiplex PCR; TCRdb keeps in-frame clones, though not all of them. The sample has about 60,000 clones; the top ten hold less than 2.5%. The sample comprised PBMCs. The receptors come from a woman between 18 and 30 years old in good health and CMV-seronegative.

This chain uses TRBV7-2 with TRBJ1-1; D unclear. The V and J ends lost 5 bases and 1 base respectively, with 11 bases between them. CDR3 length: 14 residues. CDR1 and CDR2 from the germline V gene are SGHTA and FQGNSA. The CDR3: CASSREGGNTEAFF. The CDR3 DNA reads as TGTGCCAGCAGCCGAGAGGGTGGGAACACTGAAGCTTTCTTT.

CDR3 coding DNA: TGTGCCAGCAGCTCGACACCTTCCCCGGGACACAGCTATGGCTACACCTTC. Its translation: CASSSTPSPGHSYGYTF. The chain has TRBV5-5 and TRBJ1-2; D is perhaps TRBD1 (6 bases). The V and J ends lost 3 bases and 4 bases respectively, with 22 bases between them. Per the germline V gene, CDR1 is SGHKS and CDR2 is YYEKEE (reference sequence). The CDR3 has 17 residues.

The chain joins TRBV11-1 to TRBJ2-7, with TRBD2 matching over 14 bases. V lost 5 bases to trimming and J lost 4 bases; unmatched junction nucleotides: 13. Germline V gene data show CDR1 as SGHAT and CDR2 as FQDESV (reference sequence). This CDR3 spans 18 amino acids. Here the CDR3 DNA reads TGTGCCAGCAGCCCCGGACTAGCGGGGGGCCTACTACGGTACGAGCAGTACTTC. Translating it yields CASSPGLAGGLLRYEQYF.

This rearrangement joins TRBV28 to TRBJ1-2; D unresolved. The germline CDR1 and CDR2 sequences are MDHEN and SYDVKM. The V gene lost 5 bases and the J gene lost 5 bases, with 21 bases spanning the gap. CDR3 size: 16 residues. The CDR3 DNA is TGTGCCAGCAGTGCACCCCCTGGAAGAGGCTTGTATGGCTACACCTTC. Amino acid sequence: CASSAPPGRGLYGYTF.

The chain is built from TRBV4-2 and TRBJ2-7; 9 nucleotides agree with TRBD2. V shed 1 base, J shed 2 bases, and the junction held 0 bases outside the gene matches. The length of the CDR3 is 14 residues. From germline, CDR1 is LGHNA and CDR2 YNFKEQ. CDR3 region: CASSQGGGAYEQYF. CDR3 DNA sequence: TGTGCCAGCAGCCAAGGCGGGGGGGCCTACGAGCAGTACTTC.

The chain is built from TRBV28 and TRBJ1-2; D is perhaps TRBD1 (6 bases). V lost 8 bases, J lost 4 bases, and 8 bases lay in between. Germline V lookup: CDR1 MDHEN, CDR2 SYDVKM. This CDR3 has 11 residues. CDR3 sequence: CASRQAYGYTF. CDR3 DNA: TGTGCCAGCCGACAGGCCTATGGCTACACCTTC.

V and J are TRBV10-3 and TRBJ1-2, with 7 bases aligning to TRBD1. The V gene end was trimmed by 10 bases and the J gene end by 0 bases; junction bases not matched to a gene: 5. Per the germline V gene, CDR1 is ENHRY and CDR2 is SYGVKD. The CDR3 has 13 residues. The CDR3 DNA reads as TGTGCCACAGGGGACAGACCTAACTATGGCTACACCTTC. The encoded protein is CATGDRPNYGYTF.

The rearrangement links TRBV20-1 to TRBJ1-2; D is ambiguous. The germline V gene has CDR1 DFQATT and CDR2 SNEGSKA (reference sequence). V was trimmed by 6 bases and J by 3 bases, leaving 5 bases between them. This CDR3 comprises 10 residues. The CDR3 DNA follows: TGCAGTGCGTTAGACTATGGCTACACCTTC. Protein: CSALDYGYTF.

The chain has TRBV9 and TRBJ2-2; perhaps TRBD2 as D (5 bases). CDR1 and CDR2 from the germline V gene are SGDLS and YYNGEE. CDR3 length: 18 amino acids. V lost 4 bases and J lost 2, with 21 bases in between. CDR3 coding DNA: TGTGCCAGCAGCCCCCCGCCGGGGTGGGCAGGCAACACCGGGGAGCTGTTTTTT. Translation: CASSPPPGWAGNTGELFF. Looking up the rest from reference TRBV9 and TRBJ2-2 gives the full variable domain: DSGVTQTPKHLITATGQRVTLRCSPRSGDLSVYWYQQSLDQGLQFLIQYYNGEERAKGNILERFSAQQFPDLHSELNLSSLELGDSALYFCASSPPPGWAGNTGELFFGEGSRLTVL.

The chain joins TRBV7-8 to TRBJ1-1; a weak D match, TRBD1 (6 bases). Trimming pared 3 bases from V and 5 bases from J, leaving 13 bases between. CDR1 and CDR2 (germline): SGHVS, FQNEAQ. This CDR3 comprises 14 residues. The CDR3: CASSFHRVGTEAFF. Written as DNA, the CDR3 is TGTGCCAGCAGCTTCCACAGGGTCGGGACTGAAGCTTTCTTT. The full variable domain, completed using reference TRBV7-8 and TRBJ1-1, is GAGVSQSPRYKVAKRGQDVALRCDPISGHVSLFWYQQALGQGPEFLTYFQNEAQLDKSGLPSDRFFAERPEGSVSTLKIQRTQQEDSAVYLCASSFHRVGTEAFFGQGTRLTVV.

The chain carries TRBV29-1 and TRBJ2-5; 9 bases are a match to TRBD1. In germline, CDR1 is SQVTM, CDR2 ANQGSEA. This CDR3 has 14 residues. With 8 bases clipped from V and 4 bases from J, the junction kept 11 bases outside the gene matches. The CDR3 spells CSSITGQGRETQYF. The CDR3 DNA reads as TGCAGCTCCATCACGGGACAGGGTCGAGAGACCCAGTACTTC.

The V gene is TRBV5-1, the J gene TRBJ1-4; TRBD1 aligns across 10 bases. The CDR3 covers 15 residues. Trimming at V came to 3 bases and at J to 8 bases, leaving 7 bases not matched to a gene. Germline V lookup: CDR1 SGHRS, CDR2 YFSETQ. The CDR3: CASSSTGTGEEKLFF. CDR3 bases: TGCGCCAGCAGCTCCACCGGGACAGGGGAGGAAAAACTGTTTTTT.

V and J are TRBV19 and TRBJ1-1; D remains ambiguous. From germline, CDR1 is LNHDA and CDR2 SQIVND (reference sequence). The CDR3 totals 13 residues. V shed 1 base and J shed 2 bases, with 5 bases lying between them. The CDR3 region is CASSIAFNTEAFF. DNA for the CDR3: TGTGCCAGTAGTATAGCTTTTAACACTGAAGCTTTCTTT.

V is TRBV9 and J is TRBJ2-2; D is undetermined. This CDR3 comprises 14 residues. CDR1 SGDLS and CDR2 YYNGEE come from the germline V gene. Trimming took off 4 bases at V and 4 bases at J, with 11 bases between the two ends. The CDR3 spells CASSPELTTGELFF. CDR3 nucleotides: TGTGCCAGCAGCCCCGAACTCACCACCGGGGAGCTGTTTTTT.

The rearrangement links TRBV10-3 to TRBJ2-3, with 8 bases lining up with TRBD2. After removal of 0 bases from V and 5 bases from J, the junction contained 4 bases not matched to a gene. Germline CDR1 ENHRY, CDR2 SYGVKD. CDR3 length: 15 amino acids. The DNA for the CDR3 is TGTGCCATCAGTGAGTCTATAAGCGGGGGAGATACGCAGTATTTT. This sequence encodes CAISESISGGDTQYF.

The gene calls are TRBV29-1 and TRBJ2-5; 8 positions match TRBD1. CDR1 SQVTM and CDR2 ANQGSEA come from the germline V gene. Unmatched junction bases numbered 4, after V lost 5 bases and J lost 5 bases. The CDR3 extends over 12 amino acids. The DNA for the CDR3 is TGCAGCGTTCAGACAGGGGACGAGACCCAGTACTTC. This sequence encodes CSVQTGDETQYF.

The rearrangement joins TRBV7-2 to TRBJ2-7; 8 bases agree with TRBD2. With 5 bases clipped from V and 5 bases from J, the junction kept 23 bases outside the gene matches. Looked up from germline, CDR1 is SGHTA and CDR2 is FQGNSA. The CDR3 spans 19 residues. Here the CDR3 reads CASSAEGGLAGLKRNEQYF. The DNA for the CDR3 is TGTGCCAGCAGCGCCGAAGGTGGTCTAGCGGGTTTAAAAAGGAACGAGCAGTACTTC. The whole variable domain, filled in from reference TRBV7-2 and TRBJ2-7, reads GAGVSQSPSNKVTEKGKDVELRCDPISGHTALYWYRQSLGQGLEFLIYFQGNSAPDKSGLPSDRFSAERTGGSVSTLTIQRTQQEDSAVYLCASSAEGGLAGLKRNEQYFGPGTRLTVT.

The chain's CDR3 is CASSQTTGVPGYTF. In DNA, the CDR3 is TGCGCCAGCAGCCAAACCACCGGAGTGCCTGGCTACACCTTC. The V call is TRBV4-1, the J call TRBJ1-2; D uncertain. Germline CDR1 MGHRA, CDR2 YSYEKL. This CDR3 is built from 14 residues. The V end lost 2 bases, the J end lost 7 bases, and 14 bases lay between the germline ends.

Here the CDR3 DNA reads TGTGCCAGCAGTATATACTATATCGGTAATTCACCCCTCCACTTT. Protein sequence: CASSIYYIGNSPLHF. V and J are TRBV6-1 and TRBJ1-6; D ambiguous. Germline CDR1 reads MNHNS; CDR2 reads SASEGT. The CDR3 length is 15 residues. V lost 5 bases and J lost 6, with 14 bases in between.

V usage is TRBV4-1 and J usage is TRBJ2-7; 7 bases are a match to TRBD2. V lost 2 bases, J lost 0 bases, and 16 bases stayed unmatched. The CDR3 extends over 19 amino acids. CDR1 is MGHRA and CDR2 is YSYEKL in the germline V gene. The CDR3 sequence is CASSQPLKGLAAPSYEQYF. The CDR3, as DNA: TGCGCCAGCAGCCAACCCCTCAAGGGCCTAGCGGCCCCCTCCTACGAGCAGTACTTC.